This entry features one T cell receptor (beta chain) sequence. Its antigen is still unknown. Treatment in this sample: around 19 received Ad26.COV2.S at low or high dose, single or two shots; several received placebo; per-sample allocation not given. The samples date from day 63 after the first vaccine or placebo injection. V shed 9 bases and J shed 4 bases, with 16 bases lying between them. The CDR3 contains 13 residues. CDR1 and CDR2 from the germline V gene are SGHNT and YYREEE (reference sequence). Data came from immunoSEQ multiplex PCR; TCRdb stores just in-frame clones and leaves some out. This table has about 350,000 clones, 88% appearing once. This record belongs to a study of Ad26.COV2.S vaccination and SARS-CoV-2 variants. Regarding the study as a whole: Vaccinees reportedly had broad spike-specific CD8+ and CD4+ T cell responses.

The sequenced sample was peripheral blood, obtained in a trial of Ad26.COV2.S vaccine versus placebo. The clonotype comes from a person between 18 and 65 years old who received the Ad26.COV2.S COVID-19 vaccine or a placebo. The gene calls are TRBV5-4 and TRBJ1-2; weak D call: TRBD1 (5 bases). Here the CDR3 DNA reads TGTGCCACTTCCCCGGCAGGGCGCTATGGCTACACCTTC. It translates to CATSPAGRYGYTF.